This entry features one T cell receptor (beta chain) sequence. Seattle researchers signed up patients amid active infection and tracked them longitudinally. The data stem from a study of blood T cell repertoires in COVID-19. Study as a whole: Donors in the United States, Italy and Spain gave samples during acute or convalescent COVID-19. PBMCs, B-cell-depleted T cells, or T cells provided the cDNA or gDNA that made up the material.

Profiling relied on immunoSEQ multiplex PCR, and the TCRdb table lists in-frame clones only, not all of them. The sample includes approximately 77,000 clones, roughly 85% seen only once; the top ten take 9.6%. The CDR3 loop spans 17 amino acids. Trimming took 3 bases from V and 11 from J; bases not matched to a gene: 14. Germline-derived CDR1 and CDR2 are MDHEN and SYDVKM. The sample was peripheral blood. V gene TRBV28 combines with J gene TRBJ2-3; 13 bases fit TRBD2. This clonotype was sampled from a man in his fifties with COVID-19, enrolled during active disease. The CDR3 DNA reads as TGTGCCAGCAGTTTCGCTGGACTAGCGGGAGATGGAATGGGGCAGTATTTT. Amino acid sequence: CASSFAGLAGDGMGQYF.